This T cell receptor beta chain was profiled in a study of CD8 T cells in Susac syndrome. The germline V gene encodes CDR1 SGHKS and CDR2 YYEKEE (reference sequence). Deletions cut 4 bases from V and 10 bases from J, with 18 bases between. The CDR3 spans 13 residues. Random hexamers primed reverse transcription of about 0.45 to 1 ug RNA. Multiplex PCR with immunoSEQ amplified the TCR beta CDR3 across 54 Vbeta and 13 Jbeta. One entry per CDR3 protein, called by TCRdb with MiXCR from the immunoSEQ multiplex PCR reads. The repertoire holds approximately 120,000 distinct CDR3 sequences, with about 93% as singletons. Sequencing targeted TCR beta in blood CD8+ and CD4+ T cells.

V usage is TRBV5-5 and J usage is TRBJ2-7, with a tentative D call TRBD1 (5 bases). The sequenced sample consisted of CD4+ T cells from PBMCs. The sequence was collected from a human donor in good health. CDR3 DNA: TGTGCCAGCAGCCCCAGTCCAAGGGGCCGACAGTACTTC. This codes for CASSPSPRGRQYF.